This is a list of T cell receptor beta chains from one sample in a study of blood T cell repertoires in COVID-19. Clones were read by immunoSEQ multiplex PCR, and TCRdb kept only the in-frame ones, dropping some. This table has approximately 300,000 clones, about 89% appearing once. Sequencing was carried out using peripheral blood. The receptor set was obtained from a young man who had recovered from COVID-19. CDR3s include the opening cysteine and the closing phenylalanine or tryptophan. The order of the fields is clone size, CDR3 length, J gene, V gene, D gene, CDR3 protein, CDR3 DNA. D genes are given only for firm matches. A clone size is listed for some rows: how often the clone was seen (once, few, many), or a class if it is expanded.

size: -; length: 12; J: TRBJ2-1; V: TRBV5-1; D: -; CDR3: CASGQSKDEQFF; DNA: TGCGCCAGCGGACAGTCTAAAGATGAGCAGTTCTTC
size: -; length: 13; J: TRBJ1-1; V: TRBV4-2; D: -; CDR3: CASSPRGNTEAFF; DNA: TGTGCCAGCAGCCCCAGGGGGAACACTGAAGCTTTCTTT
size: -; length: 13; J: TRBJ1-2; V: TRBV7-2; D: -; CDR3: CASSGRINYGYTF; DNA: TGTGCCAGCAGCGGTAGAATAAACTATGGCTACACCTTC
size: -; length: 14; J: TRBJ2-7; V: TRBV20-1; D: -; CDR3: CSASLNSISYEQYF; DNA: TGCAGTGCTAGTCTAAATTCAATATCCTACGAGCAGTACTTC
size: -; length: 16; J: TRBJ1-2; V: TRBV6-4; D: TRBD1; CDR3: CASSECLGTGGYGYTF; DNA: TGTGCCAGCAGTGAATGCTTGGGGACAGGGGGCTATGGCTACACCTTC
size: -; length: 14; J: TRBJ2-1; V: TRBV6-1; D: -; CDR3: CASREGTGYYEQFF; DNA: TGTGCCAGCAGAGAAGGAACAGGATACTATGAGCAGTTCTTC
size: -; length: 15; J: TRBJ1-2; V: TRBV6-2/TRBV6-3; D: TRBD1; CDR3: CASSSPGQGNYGYTF; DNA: TGTGCCAGCAGCTCTCCGGGACAGGGGAACTATGGCTACACCTTC
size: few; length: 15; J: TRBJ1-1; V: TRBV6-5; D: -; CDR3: CASSYSIKGATEAFF; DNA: TGTGCCAGCAGTTACTCGATCAAGGGAGCCACTGAAGCTTTCTTT
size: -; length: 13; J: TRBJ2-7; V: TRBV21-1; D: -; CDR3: CARSDGQVYEQYF; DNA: TGTGCCAGATCCGACGGACAGGTCTACGAGCAGTACTTC
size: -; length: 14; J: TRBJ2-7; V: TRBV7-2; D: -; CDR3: CASSLERGPYEQYF; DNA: TGTGCCAGCAGCTTGGAAAGGGGTCCCTACGAGCAGTACTTC
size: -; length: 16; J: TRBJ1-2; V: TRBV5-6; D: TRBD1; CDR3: CASSTFGQGFYYGYTF; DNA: TGTGCCAGCAGCACCTTCGGACAGGGCTTTTACTATGGCTACACCTTC
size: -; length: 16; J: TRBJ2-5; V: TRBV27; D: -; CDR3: CASSLLFGAGQETQYF; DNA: TGTGCCAGCAGTCTCCTATTTGGAGCGGGTCAAGAGACCCAGTACTTC
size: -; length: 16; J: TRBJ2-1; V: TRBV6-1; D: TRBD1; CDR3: CASSEAGTGGPGGEFF; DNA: TGTGCCAGCAGTGAAGCGGGGACAGGGGGACCTGGTGGGGAGTTCTTC
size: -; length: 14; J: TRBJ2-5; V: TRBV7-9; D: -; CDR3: CASSPKAGKETQYF; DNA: TGTGCCAGCAGCCCTAAAGCAGGGAAGGAGACCCAGTACTTC
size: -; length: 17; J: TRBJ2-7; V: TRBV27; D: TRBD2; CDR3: CASISRGTSDTSYEQYF; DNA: TGTGCCAGCATCTCTAGGGGGACTAGCGATACCTCCTACGAGCAGTACTTC
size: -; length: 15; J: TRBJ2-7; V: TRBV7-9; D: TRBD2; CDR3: CASSLGSGGSYEQYF; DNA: TGTGCCAGCAGCCTGGGAAGCGGGGGATCCTACGAGCAGTACTTC
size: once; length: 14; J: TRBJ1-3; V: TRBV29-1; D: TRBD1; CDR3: CSVTRGTSGNTIYF; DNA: TGCAGCGTTACCAGGGGGACCTCTGGAAACACCATATATTTT
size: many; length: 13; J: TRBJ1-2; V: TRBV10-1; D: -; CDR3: CASSESGGIGYTF; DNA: TGCGCCAGCAGTGAGTCGGGAGGGATTGGCTACACCTTC
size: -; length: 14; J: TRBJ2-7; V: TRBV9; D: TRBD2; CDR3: CASSPRTSSYEQYF; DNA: TGTGCCAGCAGCCCCCGGACTAGCAGCTACGAGCAGTACTTC
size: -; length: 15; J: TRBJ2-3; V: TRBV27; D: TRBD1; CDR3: CASGLLDRETDTQYF; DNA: TGTGCCAGCGGCCTGTTGGACAGGGAGACAGATACGCAGTATTTT
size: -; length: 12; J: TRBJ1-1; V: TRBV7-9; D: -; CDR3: CASASGDTEAFF; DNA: TGTGCCAGTGCCTCAGGGGACACTGAAGCTTTCTTT
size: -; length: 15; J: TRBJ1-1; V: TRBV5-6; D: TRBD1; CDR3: CASSLRGQGWTEAFF; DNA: TGTGCCAGCAGCCTTAGAGGACAGGGGTGGACTGAAGCTTTCTTT
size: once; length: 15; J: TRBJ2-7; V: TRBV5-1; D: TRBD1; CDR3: CASSLAGTGGTEQYF; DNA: TGCGCCAGCAGCTTGGCTGGGACAGGGGGAACCGAGCAGTACTTC
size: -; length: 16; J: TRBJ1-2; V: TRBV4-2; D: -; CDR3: CASSQAGSGKAYGYTF; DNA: TGTGCCAGCAGCCAAGCAGGCTCAGGGAAGGCCTATGGCTACACCTTC
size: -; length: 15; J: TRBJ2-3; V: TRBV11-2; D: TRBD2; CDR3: CASSRLAGITDTQYF; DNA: TGTGCCAGCAGCCGACTAGCGGGAATCACAGATACGCAGTATTTT
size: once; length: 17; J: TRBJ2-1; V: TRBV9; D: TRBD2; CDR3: CASSYYLAGGPPNEQFF; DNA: TGTGCCAGCAGCTATTATCTAGCGGGAGGGCCTCCCAATGAGCAGTTCTTC
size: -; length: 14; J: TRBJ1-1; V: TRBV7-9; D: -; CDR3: CASSFVLSDTEAFF; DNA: TGTGCCAGCAGCTTCGTCCTAAGTGACACTGAAGCTTTCTTT
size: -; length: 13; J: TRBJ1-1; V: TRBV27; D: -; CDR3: CASSFDRLTEAFF; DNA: TGTGCCAGCAGTTTTGACAGGCTAACTGAAGCTTTCTTT
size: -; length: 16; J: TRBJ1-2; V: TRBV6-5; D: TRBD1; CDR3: CASSYSPQGQADGYTF; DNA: TGTGCCAGCAGTTACTCCCCCCAGGGACAGGCGGATGGCTACACCTTC
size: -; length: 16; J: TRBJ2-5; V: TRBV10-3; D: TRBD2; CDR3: CAISERLAGGQETQYF; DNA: TGTGCCATCAGTGAAAGACTAGCGGGGGGCCAAGAGACCCAGTACTTC
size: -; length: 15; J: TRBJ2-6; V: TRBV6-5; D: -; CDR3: CASSPDTSGANVLTF; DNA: TGTGCCAGCAGTCCTGACACCTCTGGGGCCAACGTCCTGACTTTC
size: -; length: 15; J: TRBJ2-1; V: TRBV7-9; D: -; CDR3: CASSGQRSSYNEQFF; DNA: TGTGCCAGCAGTGGCCAGCGGAGCTCCTACAATGAGCAGTTCTTC
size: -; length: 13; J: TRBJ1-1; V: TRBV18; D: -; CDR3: CASSGVVNTEAFF; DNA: TGTGCCAGCTCCGGGGTGGTGAACACTGAAGCTTTCTTT
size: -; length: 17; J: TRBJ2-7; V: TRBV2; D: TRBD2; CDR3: CASILPGRASGTYEQYF; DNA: TGTGCCAGCATTCTCCCTGGAAGAGCTAGCGGGACCTACGAGCAGTACTTC
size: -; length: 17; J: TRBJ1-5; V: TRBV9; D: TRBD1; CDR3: CASSVASKTGGNQPQHF; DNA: TGTGCCAGCAGCGTAGCATCCAAGACAGGGGGCAATCAGCCCCAGCATTTT
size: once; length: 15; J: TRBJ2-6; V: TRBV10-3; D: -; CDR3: CAISATPSGANVLTF; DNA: TGTGCCATCAGTGCGACTCCGTCTGGGGCCAACGTCCTGACTTTC
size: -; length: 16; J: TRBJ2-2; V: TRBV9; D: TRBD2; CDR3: CASSVEIGGGSGELFF; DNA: TGTGCCAGCAGCGTAGAGATCGGCGGGGGGTCCGGGGAGCTGTTTTTT
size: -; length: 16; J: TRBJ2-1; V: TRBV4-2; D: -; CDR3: CASSYFGGPDSNEQFF; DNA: TGTGCCAGCAGCTATTTCGGGGGGCCCGACAGCAATGAGCAGTTCTTC
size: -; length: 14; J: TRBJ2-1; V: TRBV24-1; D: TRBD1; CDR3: CAISSGTAINEQFF; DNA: TGTGCCATCTCTTCCGGGACAGCGATCAATGAGCAGTTCTTC
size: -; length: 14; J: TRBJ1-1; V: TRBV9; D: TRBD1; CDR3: CASSVQGANTEAFF; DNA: TGTGCCAGCAGCGTTCAGGGGGCGAACACTGAAGCTTTCTTT
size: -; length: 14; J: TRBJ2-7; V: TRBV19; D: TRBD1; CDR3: CASSVVGQGYEQYF; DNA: TGTGCCAGTAGTGTGGTGGGACAGGGCTACGAGCAGTACTTC
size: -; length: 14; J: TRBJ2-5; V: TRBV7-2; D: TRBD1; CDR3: CASSSGTGAKTQYF; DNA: TGTGCCAGCAGCTCCGGGACAGGGGCAAAGACCCAGTACTTC
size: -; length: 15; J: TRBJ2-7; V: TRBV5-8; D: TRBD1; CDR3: CASSLDRGRLYEQYF; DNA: TGTGCCAGCAGCTTGGACAGGGGGAGATTATACGAGCAGTACTTC
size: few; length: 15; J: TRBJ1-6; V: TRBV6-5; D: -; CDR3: CASSYGTPGRSPLHF; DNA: TGTGCCAGCAGTTACGGGACACCCGGACGATCACCCCTCCACTTT
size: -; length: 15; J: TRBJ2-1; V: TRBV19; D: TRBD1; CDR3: CASSTTGGLYNEQFF; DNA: TGTGCCAGTAGTACCACAGGGGGCTTATACAATGAGCAGTTCTTC
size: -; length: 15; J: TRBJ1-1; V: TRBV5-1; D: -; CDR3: CASSLDVGGNTEAFF; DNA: TGCGCCAGCAGCTTGGATGTGGGGGGAAACACTGAAGCTTTCTTT
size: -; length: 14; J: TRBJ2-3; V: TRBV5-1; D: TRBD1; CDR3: CASSPGQSTDTQYF; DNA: TGCGCCAGCAGCCCGGGACAGTCCACAGATACGCAGTATTTT
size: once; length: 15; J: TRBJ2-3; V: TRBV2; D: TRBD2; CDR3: CASSLAGGITDTQYF; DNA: TGTGCCAGCAGCTTAGCGGGGGGCATCACAGATACGCAGTATTTT
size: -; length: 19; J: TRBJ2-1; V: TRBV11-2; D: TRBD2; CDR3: CASSLIWTSGSRAYNEQFF; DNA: TGTGCCAGCAGCTTAATTTGGACTAGCGGGAGCAGAGCCTACAATGAGCAGTTCTTC
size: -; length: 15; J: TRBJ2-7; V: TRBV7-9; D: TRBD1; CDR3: CASSSGQGITYEQYF; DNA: TGTGCCAGCAGCTCCGGACAGGGGATCACCTACGAGCAGTACTTC
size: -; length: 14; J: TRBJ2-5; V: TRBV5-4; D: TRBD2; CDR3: CASSLAGGRETQYF; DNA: TGTGCCAGCAGTTTAGCGGGGGGGCGGGAGACCCAGTACTTC
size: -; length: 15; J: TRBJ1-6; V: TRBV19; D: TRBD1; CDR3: CASSNRQGSEVPLHF; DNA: TGTGCCAGTAGTAACCGACAGGGTTCCGAGGTACCCCTCCACTTT
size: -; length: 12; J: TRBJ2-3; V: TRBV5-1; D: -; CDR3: CASSSGADTQYF; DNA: TGCGCCAGCAGCTCCGGAGCAGATACGCAGTATTTT
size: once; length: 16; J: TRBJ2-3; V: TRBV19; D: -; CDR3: CASSITWLAQGDTQYF; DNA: TGTGCCAGTAGTATTACTTGGCTAGCCCAGGGGGATACGCAGTATTTT
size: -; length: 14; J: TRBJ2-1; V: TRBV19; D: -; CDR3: CARGRHPPYNEQFF; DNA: TGTGCCAGAGGCAGACACCCCCCCTACAATGAGCAGTTCTTC